The TCR beta chain under discussion was sequenced for a study of shared clonotypes between healthy human individuals. The method was immunoSEQ multiplex PCR; TCRdb's version includes in-frame clones alone and lacks a portion of them. The table shows a few million clones, with 90% to 97% occurring only once. CD4+ cell separation produced CD45RA+ naive and CD45RA-negative memory subsets. Germline V gives CDR1 SGDLS, CDR2 YYNGEE. There are 16 residues in the CDR3. V was cut by 0 bases and J by 3 bases, with 13 bases left in between. The sequenced material came from naive CD4+ T cells sorted from blood. Subset described: CD45RA+ positively selected. This clonotype originated in a man between 18 and 35 years old in good health. V gene TRBV9 combines with J gene TRBJ1-3; D is uncertain. CDR3 in amino acids: CASSVEVSGLGNTIYF. DNA of the CDR3: TGTGCCAGCAGCGTAGAAGTGTCGGGTCTTGGAAACACCATATATTTT.